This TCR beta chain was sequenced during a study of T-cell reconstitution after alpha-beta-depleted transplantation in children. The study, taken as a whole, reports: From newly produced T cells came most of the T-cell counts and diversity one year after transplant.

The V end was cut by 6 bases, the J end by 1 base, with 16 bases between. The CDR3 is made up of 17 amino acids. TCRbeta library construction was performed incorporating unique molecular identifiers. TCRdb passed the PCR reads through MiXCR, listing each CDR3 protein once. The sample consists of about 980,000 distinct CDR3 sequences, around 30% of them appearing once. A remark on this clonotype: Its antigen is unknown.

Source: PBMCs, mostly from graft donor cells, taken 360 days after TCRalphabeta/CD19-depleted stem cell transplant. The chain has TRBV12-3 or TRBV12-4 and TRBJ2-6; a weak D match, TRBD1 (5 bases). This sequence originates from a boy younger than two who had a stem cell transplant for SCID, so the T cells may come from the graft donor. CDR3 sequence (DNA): TGTGCCAGCAGAAAACGACCGACAGAGTCTGGGGCCAACGTCCTGACTTTC. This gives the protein CASRKRPTESGANVLTF.